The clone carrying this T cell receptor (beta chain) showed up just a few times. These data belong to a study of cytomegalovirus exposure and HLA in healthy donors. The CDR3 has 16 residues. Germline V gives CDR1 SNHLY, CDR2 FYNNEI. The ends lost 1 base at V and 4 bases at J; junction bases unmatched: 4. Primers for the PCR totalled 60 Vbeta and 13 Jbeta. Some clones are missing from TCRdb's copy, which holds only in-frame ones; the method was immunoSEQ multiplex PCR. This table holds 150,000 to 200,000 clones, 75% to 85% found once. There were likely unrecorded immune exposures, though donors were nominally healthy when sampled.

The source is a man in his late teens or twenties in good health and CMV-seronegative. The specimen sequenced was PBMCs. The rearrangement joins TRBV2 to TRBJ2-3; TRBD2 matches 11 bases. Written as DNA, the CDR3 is TGTGCCAGCAGTGAAGTAGCGGGAGGGTGCCCAGATACGCAGTATTTT. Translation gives CASSEVAGGCPDTQYF.